The source of this T cell receptor (beta chain) is a study of T cells after yellow fever vaccination. Whole-study findings and limits: Abundant bulk-derived clonotypes could contaminate FACS-sorted repertoires. Post-booster samples contained most primary-vaccination clones (approximately 95% CD4, about 90% CD8). Weaker overall was a secondary response that nonetheless peaked faster, on day 5 versus 15.

In this sample, this clonotype turned up a few times. The antigen remains undetermined. V lost 1 base to trimming and J lost 4 bases, with 12 bases between them. Germline V lookup: CDR1 MDHEN, CDR2 SYDVKM. CDR3 length equals 15 residues. 5'RACE template switching added a universal primer site and UMIs to TCR cDNA. One entry per CDR3 protein results from TCRdb running MiXCR on the 5' RACE reads. The data contain 120,000 or so distinct CDR3 sequences, 8% to 10% of them singletons. The starting material was CD8+ T cells sorted from PBMCs, obtained on the day of the yellow fever booster vaccination. This receptor was identified in a man aged 18 to 30 who received the YFV17D yellow fever vaccine. The chain carries TRBV28 and TRBJ2-3; D possibly matches TRBD1 or TRBD2 (5 bases each). CDR3 sequence (DNA): TGTGCCAGCAGTTTATTGGGGGAATTGTCAGATACGCAGTATTTT. As protein: CASSLLGELSDTQYF. Full variable domain (outside the CDR3, taken from reference TRBV28 and TRBJ2-3): DVKVTQSSRYLVKRTGEKVFLECVQDMDHENMFWYRQDPGLGLRLIYFSYDVKMKEKGDIPEGYSVSREKKERFSLILESASTNQTSMYLCASSLLGELSDTQYFGPGTRLTVL.